Listed here are 10 T cell receptor beta chains from one sample, sequenced in a study of molecular identifiers for immune sequencing clone quantification. TCRdb analysed the PCR reads with MiXCR anew, one entry per CDR3 protein. Of about 640,000 distinct CDR3 sequences listed, just under 20% are singletons. Sequenced material: naive CD8+ T cells from blood, with Jurkat cell RNA spiked in. Specified subset: FACS-sorted CD8+CD4-CCR7+CD45RA+ naive T cells. These receptors were collected from a human donor in good health. Some libraries in this study had Jurkat cell RNA spiked in.

As concerns this clonotype: A read error is possible here, since a much larger clone lies one base away. The chain has TRBV4-3 and TRBJ2-7; D could derive from TRBD1 or TRBD2 (5 bases each). The V end lost 3 bases, the J end lost 2 bases, and 17 bases lay between the germline ends. The CDR3 has 16 amino acids. From germline, CDR1 is LGHNA and CDR2 YSLEER. The CDR3 here is CASSQTGAGSAYEQYF. The CDR3, as DNA: TGCGCCAGCAGCCAGACCGGGGCAGGGAGTGCCTACGAGCAGTACTTC.

This clonotype has a count of ten or more. At one of its ends the junction is not consistent with the germline gene, which may arise from a read error. The chain has TRBV4-1 and TRBJ2-3; TRBD1 aligns across 9 bases. This CDR3 spans 14 amino acids. Germline CDR1 is MGHRA and CDR2 is YSYEKL. CDR3 in DNA: TGTGCCAGCAGTTTGGGGACAGGGACAGATACGCAGTATTTT. Encoded protein: CASSLGTGTDTQYF.

This clonotype was observed at least ten times. The V call is TRBV7-6, the J call TRBJ2-7; TRBD2 matches 8 bases. The V segment lost 6 bases and the J segment 13 bases; nucleotides outside the gene matches: 11. In germline, CDR1 is SGHVS, CDR2 FNYEAQ. This CDR3 is 12 amino acids long. CDR3 nucleotide sequence: TGTGCCAGCAGTCCGACGGGAGGGGCACACTACTTC. As protein: CASSPTGGAHYF.

This clonotype has ten or more counts. This chain joins TRBV24-1 and TRBJ2-1; no clear D gene. Per the germline V gene, CDR1 is KGHDR and CDR2 is SFDVKD. Trimming removed 4 bases from V and 2 bases from J, with 8 bases in between. The CDR3 extends over 14 amino acids. CDR3 bases: TGTGCCACCAGTGACCCGACGACCTACAATGAGCAGTTCTTC. It encodes CATSDPTTYNEQFF.

There are many counts of this clonotype. This rearrangement joins TRBV7-2 to TRBJ1-6, with 9 nucleotides matching TRBD1. CDR1 and CDR2 (germline): SGHTA, FQGNSA. V trimming: 5 bases; J trimming: 8 bases; junction bases outside the gene matches: 16. This CDR3 has 18 amino acids. CDR3 region: CASSLTPGQGFLDSPLHF. In DNA, the CDR3 is TGTGCCAGCAGCCTAACACCGGGACAGGGCTTTCTCGATTCACCCCTCCACTTT.

This clonotype was observed a few times. With a much larger clone just one base away, this may be a read error. The rearrangement uses TRBV27 and TRBJ2-7, with TRBD2 matching over 11 bases. Losses at the gene ends were 5 bases for V and 3 bases for J; bases not matched to a gene: 3. The germline CDR1 and CDR2 sequences are MNHEY and SMNVEV (reference sequence). The CDR3 extends over 14 amino acids. The CDR3, as DNA: TGTGCCAGCAGTACGGGACTAGCGGTCTACGAGCAGTACTTC. Translating gives CASSTGLAVYEQYF.

This clonotype appeared many times. This chain links TRBV27 with TRBJ1-6; no clear D gene. Germline CDR1 and CDR2: MNHEY and SMNVEV (reference sequence). Trimming took 5 bases from V and 8 from J, leaving 22 bases between them. The CDR3 extends over 17 amino acids. CDR3 amino acids: CASSPSQTQIGDSPLHF. CDR3 DNA sequence: TGTGCCAGCAGTCCATCCCAGACACAAATCGGGGATTCACCCCTCCACTTT.

The chain is built from TRBV5-4 and TRBJ1-1; D ambiguous. The CDR3 is 15 residues long. V was trimmed by 0 bases and J by 0 bases, leaving 9 bases between them. The V gene's germline CDR1 is SGHNT and CDR2 YYREEE (reference sequence). CDR3: CASSLAGPVNTEAFF. The CDR3 DNA follows: TGTGCCAGCAGCTTGGCTGGACCCGTGAACACTGAAGCTTTCTTT.

The sample holds many counts of this clonotype. The gene calls are TRBV20-1 and TRBJ1-1, with D unclear. Germline lookup yields CDR1 DFQATT and CDR2 SNEGSKA (reference sequence). The CDR3 covers 11 residues. V was shortened by 0 bases and J by 1 base, with 0 bases between the two germline ends. CDR3 residues: CSARENTEAFF. The CDR3 coding sequence is TGCAGTGCTAGAGAGAACACTGAAGCTTTCTTT.

This chain links TRBV7-9 with TRBJ2-7, with D perhaps being TRBD1 or TRBD2 (5 bases each). Germline CDR1 reads SEHNR; CDR2 reads FQNEAQ (reference sequence). V lost 5 bases and J lost 2, with 16 bases in between. The CDR3 loop spans 15 amino acids. Here the CDR3 reads CASSPGAADPYEQYF. CDR3 DNA sequence: TGTGCCAGCAGCCCCGGGGCGGCGGACCCCTACGAGCAGTACTTC.